This T cell receptor (beta chain) was obtained from a study of T cell responses to AZD1222 COVID-19 vaccine. Study-wide results and limits: Spike-specific TCR breadth rose after two AZD1222 doses, and depth rose as well. The peak T cell response came first, and repertoires were sampled only after it.

In germline, CDR1 is SNHLY, CDR2 FYNNEI. This CDR3 spans 11 amino acids. Trimming left V 5 bases short and J 3 bases short, with 4 bases between. As for this clone: Its antigen is not identified.

The data were produced by immunoSEQ multiplex PCR, yet TCRdb's version contains in-frame clones alone and is incomplete. Among 140,000 or so clones, 88% were seen once, and the ten largest hold around 3.1%. The receptor comes from an adult who received the AZD1222 COVID-19 vaccine. The V call is TRBV2, the J call TRBJ2-5, with unresolved D. The material was peripheral blood, obtained 28 days after the second AZD1222 dose. CDR3 bases: TGTGCCAGCAGTACGGAAGAGACCCAGTACTTC. Residues: CASSTEETQYF.